Below are 28 T cell receptor beta chains sequenced from a single sample in a study of technical replicates of blood from several donors. Libraries were prepared by immunoSEQ multiplex PCR; TCRdb keeps only in-frame clonotypes and omits some of them. The sample records about 12,000 clones, 80% to 95% being singletons. The sequenced material came from PBMCs. The receptors stem from a human donor in good health.

The chain carries TRBV6-1 and TRBJ2-7, with D hard to call. CDR3 length equals 14 residues. CDR1 MNHNS and CDR2 SASEGT come from the germline V gene. Trimming left V 1 base short and J 5 bases short, with 12 bases between. The CDR3 loop is CASSEVTERDEQYF. CDR3 DNA: TGTGCCAGCAGTGAAGTAACCGAACGGGACGAGCAGTACTTC.

The chain carries TRBV27 and TRBJ2-5; D is perhaps TRBD1 (6 bases). Germline CDR1 is MNHEY and CDR2 is SMNVEV (reference sequence). CDR3 length equals 13 residues. V was pared by 3 bases and J by 4 bases, with 9 bases between. The CDR3 protein is CASSFRGRETQYF. Here the CDR3 DNA reads TGTGCCAGCAGTTTCAGGGGCCGAGAGACCCAGTACTTC.

The gene calls are TRBV7-2 and TRBJ2-7, with 12 positions matching TRBD2. J was trimmed by 5 bases and V by 5 bases; bases with no gene match: 10. The CDR3 extends over 16 amino acids. The germline CDR1 and CDR2 sequences are SGHTA and FQGNSA. Here the CDR3 reads CASSTRGGLAGNEQYF. CDR3 in DNA: TGTGCCAGCAGCACCCGAGGCGGACTAGCGGGAAACGAGCAGTACTTC. The variable domain in full, completed from reference TRBV7-2 and TRBJ2-7, reads GAGVSQSPSNKVTEKGKDVELRCDPISGHTALYWYRQSLGQGLEFLIYFQGNSAPDKSGLPSDRFSAERTGGSVSTLTIQRTQQEDSAVYLCASSTRGGLAGNEQYFGPGTRLTVT.

This sequence joins TRBV6-5 and TRBJ1-2; D is ambiguous. V lost 0 bases and J 4 bases, leaving 9 bases between the germline ends. The CDR3 loop spans 14 amino acids. Per germline, CDR1 MNHEY and CDR2 SVGAGI. CDR3 amino acids: CASSYSIGSYGYTF. The DNA of the CDR3 is TGTGCCAGCAGTTACTCTATCGGGAGCTATGGCTACACCTTC.

The CDR3 reads CSVRGGRPEENTEAFF. CDR3 nucleotides: TGCAGCGTGCGAGGCGGCCGCCCGGAGGAGAACACTGAAGCTTTCTTT. The genes are TRBV29-1 and TRBJ1-1; the D is unclear. The CDR3 contains 16 residues. V shed 6 bases and J shed 1 base, with 21 bases lying between them. The germline gives CDR1 SQVTM, CDR2 ANQGSEA.

The rearrangement links TRBV10-2 to TRBJ2-1; tentatively, D is TRBD2 (6 bases). CDR1 WSHSY and CDR2 SAAADI come from the germline V gene. V lost 8 bases and J lost 4, with 12 bases in between. CDR3 length equals 13 residues. CDR3 amino acids: CASGRDEYNEQFF. In DNA, the CDR3 is TGCGCCAGCGGGCGGGATGAATACAATGAGCAGTTCTTC.

J is TRBJ2-1 and V is TRBV2; TRBD1 matches at 8 bases. The CDR3 contains 15 residues. V was pared by 6 bases and J by 8 bases, with 12 bases of the junction left unmatched. Germline-derived CDR1 and CDR2 are SNHLY and FYNNEI. The CDR3 nucleotides are TGTGCCAGCAGCCCCGGACAGGGTAGGGGCGATGAGCAGTTCTTC. Amino acid sequence: CASSPGQGRGDEQFF.

The CDR3 is CASSPGTSGLTDTQYF. CDR3 coding DNA: TGCGCCAGCAGCCCTGGGACTAGCGGGCTCACAGATACGCAGTATTTT. The chain has TRBV5-1 and TRBJ2-3; 12 bases are a match to TRBD2. The CDR3 has 16 residues. Germline V gene data show CDR1 as SGHRS and CDR2 as YFSETQ. The V segment lost 4 bases and the J segment 2 bases; nucleotides outside the gene matches: 5.

V and J are TRBV5-1 and TRBJ1-2, with a weak D call TRBD1 (5 bases). V lost 0 bases, J lost 5 bases, and 14 bases lay in between. CDR3 size: 15 residues. Germline V gene data show CDR1 as SGHRS and CDR2 as YFSETQ. CDR3 residues: CASSLALSGPYGYTF. As DNA, the CDR3 is TGCGCCAGCAGCTTGGCGTTGTCAGGGCCATATGGCTACACCTTC. Drawing the rest from reference TRBV5-1 and TRBJ1-2, the complete variable domain is KAGVTQTPRYLIKTRGQQVTLSCSPISGHRSVSWYQQTPGQGLQFLFEYFSETQRNKGNFPGRFSGRQFSNSRSEMNVSTLELGDSALYLCASSLALSGPYGYTFGSGTRLTVV.

The V and J genes are TRBV6-4 and TRBJ1-2; D is ambiguous. In germline, CDR1 is MRHNA, CDR2 SNTAGT. Trimming stripped 10 bases from V and 10 bases from J, with 22 bases between. The CDR3 sequence is 13 residues long. The CDR3 loop reads CANGEPFGIVYTF. CDR3 coding DNA: TGTGCCAATGGGGAGCCCTTCGGTATCGTCTACACCTTC.

This clone was seen just once. The rearrangement links TRBV28 to TRBJ2-1; TRBD2 matches at 10 bases. The CDR3 spans 15 residues. V was clipped by 6 bases and J by 3 bases; unmatched bases: 5. Germline assignment: CDR1 MDHEN and CDR2 SYDVKM. DNA of the CDR3: TGTGCCAGCAGACCTTTAGCGGGAGGCTACAATGAGCAGTTCTTC. It yields the protein CASRPLAGGYNEQFF.

This clone appeared once. This sequence joins TRBV29-1 and TRBJ2-3; D may be TRBD1 (6 bases). CDR3 length equals 16 residues. Germline CDR1 and CDR2: SQVTM and ANQGSEA. Trimming left V 7 bases short and J 2 bases short, with 22 bases between. The CDR3 protein is CSAEIRGQLTTDTQYF. The DNA for the CDR3 is TGCAGCGCAGAAATACGGGGACAACTAACCACAGATACGCAGTATTTT.

The V gene is TRBV28, the J gene TRBJ2-2; 10 bases agree with TRBD2. This CDR3 has 15 amino acids. CDR1 is MDHEN, CDR2 SYDVKM, per germline. V lost 5 bases, J lost 6 bases, and 6 bases stayed unmatched. DNA of the CDR3: TGTGCCAGCAGTACCACTGGGACTAGCGCCGGGGAGCTGTTTTTT. Amino acid sequence: CASSTTGTSAGELFF.

The chain joins TRBV6-5 to TRBJ2-7; 7 bases align to TRBD2. The V gene's germline CDR1 is MNHEY and CDR2 SVGAGI. The CDR3 extends over 14 amino acids. V shed 2 bases and J 3 bases; nucleotides not matched to a gene: 4. This CDR3 reads CASSYGEGIYEQYF. CDR3 DNA sequence: TGTGCCAGCAGTTACGGGGAGGGCATCTACGAGCAGTACTTC.

The chain links TRBV5-8 to TRBJ2-3, with 9 nucleotides matching TRBD2. This CDR3 is built from 16 residues. The germline V gene encodes CDR1 SGHTS and CDR2 YDEGEE. The J segment lost 4 bases and the V segment lost 1 base, leaving 7 bases of the junction unmatched. In DNA form, the CDR3 reads TGTGCCAGCAGCTTGTTTAGCGGGAGTGGGCCAGATACGCAGTATTTT. Its translation is CASSLFSGSGPDTQYF.

This chain joins TRBV15 and TRBJ2-1; no clear D. This CDR3 region has 14 residues. Trimming took 0 bases from V and 2 from J, leaving 5 bases between them. Germline CDR1 reads LNHNV; CDR2 reads YYDKDF (reference sequence). Here the CDR3 DNA reads TGTGCCACCAGCAGAGACCCTGCCTACAATGAGCAGTTCTTC. It translates to CATSRDPAYNEQFF.

J is TRBJ2-7 and V is TRBV30; 8 positions agree with TRBD2. J was trimmed by 2 bases and V by 5 bases; bases with no gene match: 5. The germline V gene encodes CDR1 GTSNPN and CDR2 SVGIG (reference sequence). The length of the CDR3 is 13 residues. CDR3: CAWGRGAAYEQYF. The CDR3 DNA sequence: TGTGCCTGGGGGCGGGGGGCTGCCTACGAGCAGTACTTC. The variable domain in full, completed from reference TRBV30 and TRBJ2-7, reads SQTIHQWPATLVQPVGSPLSLECTVEGTSNPNLYWYRQAAGRGLQLLFYSVGIGQISSEVPQNLSASRPQDRQFILSSKKLLLSDSGFYLCAWGRGAAYEQYFGPGTRLTVT.

This chain uses TRBV7-4 with TRBJ2-1, with unresolved D. V lost 8 bases and J 8 bases, leaving 22 bases between the germline ends. Germline V lookup: CDR1 SGHVT, CDR2 SQSDAQ. The CDR3 covers 15 residues. The CDR3 protein is CASAVFDSSVDEQFF. The CDR3 coding sequence is TGTGCCAGCGCCGTTTTTGATAGCAGTGTAGATGAGCAGTTCTTC.

The chain recombines TRBV25-1 with TRBJ1-3; D unresolved. This CDR3 is 14 amino acids long. CDR1 is MGHDK and CDR2 is SYGVNS in the germline V gene. Trimming left V 8 bases short and J 4 bases short, with 15 bases between. CDR3: CASREEALGNTIYF. The CDR3 DNA is TGTGCCAGCCGAGAGGAGGCACTAGGAAACACCATATATTTT.

The chain links TRBV19 to TRBJ1-4; tentatively, D is TRBD1 (5 bases). The CDR3 has 15 residues. V gave up 5 bases and J gave up 3 bases, with 13 bases separating them. Germline lookup yields CDR1 LNHDA and CDR2 SQIVND (reference sequence). The CDR3: CASSSQGNANEKLFF. DNA for the CDR3: TGTGCCAGTAGTTCCCAGGGAAATGCTAATGAAAAACTGTTTTTT.

The chain joins TRBV19 to TRBJ2-7; D might be TRBD2 (6 bases). There are 13 residues in the CDR3. Germline CDR1 LNHDA, CDR2 SQIVND (reference sequence). V lost 6 bases and J 4 bases, leaving 13 bases between the germline ends. CDR3 DNA: TGTGCCAGTAGCCCCCCGGGGGTTTACGAGCAGTACTTC. This gives the protein CASSPPGVYEQYF.

The chain is built from TRBV7-8 and TRBJ1-1; no clear D. Per the germline V gene, CDR1 is SGHVS and CDR2 is FQNEAQ. Trimming cost V 1 base and J 4 bases, with 10 bases left between them. This CDR3 region has 14 residues. The CDR3 reads CASSLDSFGTEAFF. The CDR3 DNA sequence: TGTGCCAGCAGCTTAGACAGTTTCGGCACTGAAGCTTTCTTT.

The V and J genes are TRBV2 and TRBJ2-3; no clear D. The ends were cut back, 10 bases at V and 2 bases at J, with 16 bases in the middle. Germline loops: CDR1 SNHLY, CDR2 FYNNEI. The length of the CDR3 is 14 residues. CDR3 DNA: TGTGCCACCCAAAGCGAGCTGGCCACAGATACGCAGTATTTT. Its translation: CATQSELATDTQYF.

This chain links TRBV30 with TRBJ2-2, with 7 bases matching TRBD1. Germline CDR1 reads GTSNPN; CDR2 reads SVGIG (reference sequence). J was trimmed by 5 bases and V by 3 bases; bases with no gene match: 6. There are 14 residues in the CDR3. The CDR3 DNA is TGTGCCTGGAGATCGACAGGGCGGACCGGGGAGCTGTTTTTT. Translated, it gives CAWRSTGRTGELFF.

In DNA form, the CDR3 reads TGCGCCAGCACACAGACAGTGAACACTGAAGCTTTCTTT. Its protein is CASTQTVNTEAFF. The J gene is TRBJ1-1, the V gene TRBV10-2, with a weak D call TRBD1 (5 bases). CDR3 length: 13 amino acids. Between the trimmed V and J ends, which lost 7 bases and 0 bases, there was a span of 9 bases. Germline CDR1 WSHSY, CDR2 SAAADI.

Only a few counts were recorded for this clone. This chain connects TRBV12-5 to TRBJ2-6; perhaps TRBD2 as D (5 bases). V shed 2 bases and J shed 1 base, with 18 bases lying between them. The germline V gene encodes CDR1 LGHNT and CDR2 FRNRAP. The CDR3 has 19 residues. DNA for the CDR3: TGTGCTAGTGGTTTGTTGACGCCAGGCGGGTTTTCTGGGGCCAACGTCCTGACTTTC. It specifies CASGLLTPGGFSGANVLTF.

This chain connects TRBV30 to TRBJ2-7; weak D call: TRBD2 (5 bases). CDR1 is GTSNPN, CDR2 SVGIG, per germline (reference sequence). The CDR3 runs to 16 residues. The ends were cut back, 1 base at V and 3 bases at J, with 19 bases in the middle. CDR3 loop: CAWSAPGDYNNYEQYF. The CDR3 coding sequence is TGTGCCTGGAGTGCCCCCGGAGACTACAATAACTACGAGCAGTACTTC.

The J gene is TRBJ2-7, the V gene TRBV6-5, with 10 bases fitting TRBD2. CDR3 length: 15 residues. The germline V gene has CDR1 MNHEY and CDR2 SVGAGI. Trimming at V came to 1 base and at J to 6 bases, leaving 6 bases not matched to a gene. The CDR3 reads CASSYWSSGSREQYF. CDR3 in DNA: TGTGCCAGCAGTTACTGGTCTAGCGGGAGTCGCGAGCAGTACTTC.